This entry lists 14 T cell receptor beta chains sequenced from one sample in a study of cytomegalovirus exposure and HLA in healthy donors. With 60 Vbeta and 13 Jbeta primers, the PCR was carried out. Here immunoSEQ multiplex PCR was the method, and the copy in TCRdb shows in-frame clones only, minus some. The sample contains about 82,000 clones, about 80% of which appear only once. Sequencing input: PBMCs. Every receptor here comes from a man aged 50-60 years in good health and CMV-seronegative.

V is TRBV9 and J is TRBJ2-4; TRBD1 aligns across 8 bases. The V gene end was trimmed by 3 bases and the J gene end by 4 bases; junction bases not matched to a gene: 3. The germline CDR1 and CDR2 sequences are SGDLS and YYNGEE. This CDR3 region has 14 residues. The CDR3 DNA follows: TGTGCCAGCAGCGCGACAGGGGCGAAAAACATTCAGTACTTC. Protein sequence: CASSATGAKNIQYF.

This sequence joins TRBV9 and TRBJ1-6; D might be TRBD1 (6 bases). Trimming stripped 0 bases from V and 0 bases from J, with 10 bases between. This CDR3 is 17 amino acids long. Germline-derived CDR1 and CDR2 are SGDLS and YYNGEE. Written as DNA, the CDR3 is TGTGCCAGCAGCGTAGGGCAGGGGTCCTCCTATAATTCACCCCTCCACTTT. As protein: CASSVGQGSSYNSPLHF.

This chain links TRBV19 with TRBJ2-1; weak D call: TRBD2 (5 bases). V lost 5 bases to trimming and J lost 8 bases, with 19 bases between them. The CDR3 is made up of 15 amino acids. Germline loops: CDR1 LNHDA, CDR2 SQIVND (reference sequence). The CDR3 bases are TGTGCCAGTAGTCCCGAGGGCCTCTGGTTTTATGAGCAGTTCTTC. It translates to CASSPEGLWFYEQFF.

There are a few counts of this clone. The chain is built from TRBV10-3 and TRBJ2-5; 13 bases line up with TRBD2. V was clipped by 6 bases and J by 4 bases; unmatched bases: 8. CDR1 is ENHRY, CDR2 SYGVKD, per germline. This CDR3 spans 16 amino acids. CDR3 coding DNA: TGTGCCATCAGCCCAGGGACTAGCGGGGTTGGAGAGACCCAGTACTTC. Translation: CAISPGTSGVGETQYF.

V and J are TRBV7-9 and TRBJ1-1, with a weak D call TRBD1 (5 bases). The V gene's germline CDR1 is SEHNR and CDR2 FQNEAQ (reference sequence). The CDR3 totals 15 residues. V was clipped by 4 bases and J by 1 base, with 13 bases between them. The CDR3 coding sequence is TGTGCCAGCAGCTGGGCAGGGCGGCGGAACACTGAAGCTTTCTTT. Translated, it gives CASSWAGRRNTEAFF. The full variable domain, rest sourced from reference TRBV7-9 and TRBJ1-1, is DTGVSQNPRHKITKRGQNVTFRCDPISEHNRLYWYRQTLGQGPEFLTYFQNEAQLEKSRLLSDRFSAERPKGSFSTLEIQRTEQGDSAMYLCASSWAGRRNTEAFFGQGTRLTVV.

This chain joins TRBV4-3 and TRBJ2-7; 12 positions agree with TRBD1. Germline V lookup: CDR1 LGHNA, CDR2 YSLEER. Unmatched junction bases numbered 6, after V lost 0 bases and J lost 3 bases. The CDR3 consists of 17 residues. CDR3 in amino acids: CASSQEVGTGGVYEQYF. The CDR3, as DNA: TGCGCCAGCAGCCAAGAAGTAGGGACAGGGGGCGTCTACGAGCAGTACTTC.

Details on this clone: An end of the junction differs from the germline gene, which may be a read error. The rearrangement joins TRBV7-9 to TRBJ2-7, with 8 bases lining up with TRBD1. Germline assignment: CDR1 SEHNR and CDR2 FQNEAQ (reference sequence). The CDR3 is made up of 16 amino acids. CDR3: CSSSPSPRQGASEQYF. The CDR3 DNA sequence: TGTTCCAGCAGCCCATCACCCCGGCAGGGGGCGAGCGAGCAGTACTTC.

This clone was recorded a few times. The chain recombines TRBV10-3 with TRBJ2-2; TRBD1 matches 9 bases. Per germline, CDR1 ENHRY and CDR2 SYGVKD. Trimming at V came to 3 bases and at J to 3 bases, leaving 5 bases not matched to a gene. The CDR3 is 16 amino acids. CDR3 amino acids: CAISESTGGDTGELFF. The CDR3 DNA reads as TGTGCCATCAGTGAAAGCACAGGGGGCGACACCGGGGAGCTGTTTTTT.

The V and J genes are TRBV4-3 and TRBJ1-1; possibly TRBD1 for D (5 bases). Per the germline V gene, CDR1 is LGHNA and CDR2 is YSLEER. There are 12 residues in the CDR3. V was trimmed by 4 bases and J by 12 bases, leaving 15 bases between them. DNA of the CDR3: TGCGCCAGCAGCCTAGGGGAACTGGAAACTTTCTTT. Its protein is CASSLGELETFF.

CDR3 nucleotides: TGTGCCTGGAGTCCCCAGGGATACGAGCAGTACTTC. Residues: CAWSPQGYEQYF. This chain uses TRBV30 with TRBJ2-7; tentative D call: TRBD1 (5 bases). CDR1 and CDR2 from the germline V gene are GTSNPN and SVGIG (reference sequence). Trimming pared 2 bases from V and 4 bases from J, leaving 9 bases between. The CDR3 totals 12 residues. The variable domain in full, with the rest retrieved from reference TRBV30 and TRBJ2-7, is SQTIHQWPATLVQPVGSPLSLECTVEGTSNPNLYWYRQAAGRGLQLLFYSVGIGQISSEVPQNLSASRPQDRQFILSSKKLLLSDSGFYLCAWSPQGYEQYFGPGTRLTVT.

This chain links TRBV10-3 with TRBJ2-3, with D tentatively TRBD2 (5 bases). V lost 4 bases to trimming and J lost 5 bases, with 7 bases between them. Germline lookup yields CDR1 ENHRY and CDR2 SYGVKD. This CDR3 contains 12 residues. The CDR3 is CAISGEIDTQYF. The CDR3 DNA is TGTGCCATCAGTGGGGAGATAGATACGCAGTATTTT.

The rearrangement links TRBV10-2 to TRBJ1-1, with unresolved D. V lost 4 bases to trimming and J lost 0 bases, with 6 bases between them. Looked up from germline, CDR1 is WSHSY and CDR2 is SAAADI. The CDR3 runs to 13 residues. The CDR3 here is CASSGSMNTEAFF. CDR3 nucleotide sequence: TGCGCCAGCAGTGGGAGTATGAACACTGAAGCTTTCTTT.

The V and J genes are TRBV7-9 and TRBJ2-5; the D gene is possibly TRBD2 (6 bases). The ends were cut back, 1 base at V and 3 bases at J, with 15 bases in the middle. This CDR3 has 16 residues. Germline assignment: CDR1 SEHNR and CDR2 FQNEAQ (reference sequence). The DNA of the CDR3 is TGTGCCAGCAGCTTAGTAACCCGACGGAGGGAAGAGACCCAGTACTTC. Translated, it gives CASSLVTRRREETQYF.

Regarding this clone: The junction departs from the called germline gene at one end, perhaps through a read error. CDR3 nucleotides: TGTTCCAGCAGCACTCACTATCAGGGTGCTGGAAACACCATATATTTT. Protein: CSSSTHYQGAGNTIYF. The chain is built from TRBV7-9 and TRBJ1-3; perhaps TRBD1 as D (5 bases). Germline-derived CDR1 and CDR2 are SEHNR and FQNEAQ (reference sequence). This CDR3 region has 16 residues.